This T cell receptor (beta chain) originates from a study of cytomegalovirus exposure and HLA in healthy donors. Overall study context: Early release data held some 79 million unique TCRs from HLA-typed donors. Study findings and constraints: Earlier findings revealed that most TCR beta V segments proved productive either about 87% or about 30% of the time. Investigators reported some 150 TCR beta chains as tied to cytomegalovirus.

The trim removed 0 bases at V and 2 bases at J, leaving 3 bases unmatched. Germline CDR1 and CDR2: SGHRS and YFSETQ. CDR3 length: 16 residues. PCR primers comprised 60 Vbeta and 13 Jbeta primers. Profiled with immunoSEQ multiplex PCR; TCRdb holds only in-frame clones, not every one. The sample lists around 150,000 clones; about four fifths were seen once. As to this clone: As yet, its antigen is unknown.

Material: PBMCs. The rearrangement joins TRBV5-1 to TRBJ2-1, with TRBD1 matching 9 bases. This clonotype originated in a man aged 25 to 40 in good health. CDR3: CASSLAWTGAYNEQFF. CDR3 DNA sequence: TGCGCCAGCAGCTTGGCCTGGACAGGGGCCTACAATGAGCAGTTCTTC. The full variable domain, its missing parts supplied by reference TRBV5-1 and TRBJ2-1, is KAGVTQTPRYLIKTRGQQVTLSCSPISGHRSVSWYQQTPGQGLQFLFEYFSETQRNKGNFPGRFSGRQFSNSRSEMNVSTLELGDSALYLCASSLAWTGAYNEQFFGPGTRLTVL.